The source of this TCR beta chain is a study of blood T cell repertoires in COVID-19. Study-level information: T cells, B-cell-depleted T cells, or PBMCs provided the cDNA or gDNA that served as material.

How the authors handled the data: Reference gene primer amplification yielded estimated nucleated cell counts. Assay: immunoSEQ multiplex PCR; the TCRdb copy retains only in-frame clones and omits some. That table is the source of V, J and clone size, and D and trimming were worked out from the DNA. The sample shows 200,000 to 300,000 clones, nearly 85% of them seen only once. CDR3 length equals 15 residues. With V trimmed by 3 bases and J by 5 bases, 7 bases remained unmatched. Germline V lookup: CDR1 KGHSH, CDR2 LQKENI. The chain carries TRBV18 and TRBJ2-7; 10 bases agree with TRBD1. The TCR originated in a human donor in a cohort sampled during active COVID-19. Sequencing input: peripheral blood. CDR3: CASSPNIGTGDEQYF. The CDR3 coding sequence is TGTGCCAGCTCACCGAATATAGGGACAGGGGACGAGCAGTACTTC. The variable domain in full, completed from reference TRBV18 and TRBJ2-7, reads NAGVMQNPRHLVRRRGQEARLRCSPMKGHSHVYWYRQLPEEGLKFMVYLQKENIIDESGMPKERFSAEFPKEGPSILRIQQVVRGDSAAYFCASSPNIGTGDEQYFGPGTRLTVT.